The clone carrying this T cell receptor (beta chain) showed up just a few times. The V end lost 5 bases, the J end lost 8 bases, and 16 bases lay between the germline ends. Germline loops: CDR1 MNHEY, CDR2 SMNVEV (reference sequence). The CDR3 extends over 14 amino acids. TCRdb independently ran MiXCR on the 5' RACE reads; one entry per CDR3 protein. The data show about 610,000 distinct CDR3 sequences, with 17% seen just once and 8.1% held by the top ten. This sample was taken from a study of T-cell memory formation after mild COVID-19. The sample comprised PBMCs or a T cell subset sorted from them (not recorded which). The rearrangement uses TRBV27 and TRBJ2-1, with D hard to call. The source is an adult woman who had mild COVID-19 (a few samples of this study predate the infection). Cell type and time point are not known. The CDR3 DNA is TGTGCCAGCAGTCCTAACGTAAAGGGTCATGAGCAGTTCTTC. This codes for CASSPNVKGHEQFF.